The next 23 T cell receptor beta chains were all read from a single sample in a study of cytomegalovirus exposure and HLA in healthy donors. It was with 60 Vbeta and 13 Jbeta primers that the PCR ran. Assay used: immunoSEQ multiplex PCR; TCRdb lists only in-frame clones, some missing. The repertoire holds some 200,000 clones, 70% seen once, with about 3% in the top ten. The specimen sequenced was PBMCs. These TCRs come from a middle-aged man in good health and CMV-seropositive.

This chain connects TRBV10-3 to TRBJ2-5; 8 positions match TRBD2. The CDR3 length is 14 residues. Germline V lookup: CDR1 ENHRY, CDR2 SYGVKD. The V segment lost 10 bases and the J segment 1 base; nucleotides outside the gene matches: 8. The CDR3 DNA reads TGTGCCACCACAGCGGGGGATCCCCAAGAGACCCAGTACTTC. This gives the protein CATTAGDPQETQYF.

This chain links TRBV18 with TRBJ1-1, with D possibly TRBD1 on 5 matching bases. Germline V lookup: CDR1 KGHSH, CDR2 LQKENI. V was clipped by 6 bases and J by 2 bases, with 16 bases between them. CDR3 length: 15 amino acids. The CDR3 DNA reads TGTGCCAGCTCTCTGGGGGGGTATGGTAACACTGAAGCTTTCTTT. Translating gives CASSLGGYGNTEAFF.

V is TRBV15 and J is TRBJ1-2; 9 bases fit TRBD1. CDR1 and CDR2 from the germline V gene are LNHNV and YYDKDF (reference sequence). The junction had 5 bases not matched to a gene; V was cut back by 5 bases and J by 7 bases. The CDR3 sequence is 13 residues long. CDR3 sequence: CATSLTGGTGYTF. Written as DNA, the CDR3 is TGTGCCACCAGCTTGACAGGGGGTACTGGCTACACCTTC.

The genes are TRBV19 and TRBJ1-5; 7 nucleotides match TRBD1. CDR1 and CDR2 from the germline V gene are LNHDA and SQIVND (reference sequence). The CDR3 extends over 14 amino acids. The ends lost 4 bases at V and 5 bases at J; junction bases unmatched: 5. CDR3 nucleotides: TGTGCCAGTAGTACCGGACAGGAGGATCAGCCCCAGCATTTT. Translated: CASSTGQEDQPQHF.

V and J are TRBV7-9 and TRBJ2-6; 8 bases line up with TRBD1. Germline-derived CDR1 and CDR2 are SEHNR and FQNEAQ (reference sequence). The CDR3 length is 16 residues. V was pared by 4 bases and J by 0 bases, with 2 bases of the junction left unmatched. The CDR3 sequence is CASSWDRPSGANVLTF. As DNA, the CDR3 is TGTGCCAGCAGCTGGGACAGGCCCTCTGGGGCCAACGTCCTGACTTTC.

With regard to this clone: Other DNA sequences of this sample code for an identical CDR3. J is TRBJ1-6 and V is TRBV6-5; tentative D call: TRBD1 (6 bases). The CDR3 totals 14 residues. CDR1 and CDR2 from the germline V gene are MNHEY and SVGAGI. V was clipped by 6 bases and J by 9 bases, with 15 bases between them. The CDR3 nucleotides are TGTGCCAGCAGCCTACAGGGACCGTTTTCACCCCTCCACTTT. Residues: CASSLQGPFSPLHF.

The chain has TRBV5-1 and TRBJ1-4, with 8 bases identical to TRBD1. The germline V gene encodes CDR1 SGHRS and CDR2 YFSETQ. This CDR3 contains 17 residues. Trimming removed 4 bases from V and 2 bases from J; junction bases left unmatched: 10. Here the CDR3 reads CASSPGAGGTTNEKLFF. The CDR3 nucleotides are TGCGCCAGCAGCCCCGGTGCAGGGGGCACCACTAATGAAAAACTGTTTTTT.

J is TRBJ1-2 and V is TRBV5-1, with 7 bases aligning to TRBD1. The CDR3 sequence is 14 residues long. Trimming removed 0 bases from V and 3 bases from J; junction bases left unmatched: 2. Germline CDR1 and CDR2: SGHRS and YFSETQ. In DNA, the CDR3 is TGCGCCAGCAGCTTGGATACAGGGGACTATGGCTACACCTTC. Its translation is CASSLDTGDYGYTF.

The chain links TRBV2 to TRBJ2-5, with TRBD1 as a possible D gene (6 bases). The V end was cut by 6 bases, the J end by 4 bases, with 21 bases between. The germline CDR1 and CDR2 sequences are SNHLY and FYNNEI. The CDR3 spans 16 residues. The CDR3 protein is CASRGRQVLSGETQYF. CDR3 bases: TGTGCCAGCAGGGGACGACAGGTTTTGTCGGGAGAGACCCAGTACTTC.

Only one count was recorded for this clone. The chain employs TRBV5-4 and TRBJ2-1; 8 bases align to TRBD1. The V segment lost 6 bases and the J segment 5 bases; nucleotides outside the gene matches: 4. The CDR3 has 13 residues. Germline V lookup: CDR1 SGHNT, CDR2 YYREEE (reference sequence). The CDR3 region is CASMQGAHNEQFF. The CDR3 DNA follows: TGTGCCAGCATGCAGGGGGCGCACAATGAGCAGTTCTTC. Together with reference TRBV5-4 and TRBJ2-1, the CDR3 gives the full variable domain: ETGVTQSPTHLIKTRGQQVTLRCSSQSGHNTVSWYQQALGQGPQFIFQYYREEENGRGNFPPRFSGLQFPNYSSELNVNALELDDSALYLCASMQGAHNEQFFGPGTRLTVL.

V usage is TRBV19 and J usage is TRBJ2-5, with TRBD1 matching 7 bases. This CDR3 is 17 amino acids long. Germline V gives CDR1 LNHDA, CDR2 SQIVND (reference sequence). With V trimmed by 3 bases and J by 5 bases, 15 bases remained unmatched. The DNA of the CDR3 is TGTGCCAGTAGTATCAGGCATCGGGACAGTCAGCGGGAGACCCAGTACTTC. Translation gives CASSIRHRDSQRETQYF.

The chain employs TRBV9 and TRBJ1-3; 9 nucleotides match TRBD1. This CDR3 contains 16 residues. J was trimmed by 2 bases and V by 2 bases; bases with no gene match: 5. CDR1 is SGDLS and CDR2 is YYNGEE in the germline V gene. The CDR3 nucleotides are TGTGCCAGCAGCGTTGGGACAGGGTTCACTGGAAACACCATATATTTT. It encodes CASSVGTGFTGNTIYF.

V usage is TRBV15 and J usage is TRBJ2-2; a weak D match, TRBD1 (5 bases). The length of the CDR3 is 16 residues. Trimming removed 1 base from V and 1 base from J, with 10 bases in between. The germline gives CDR1 LNHNV, CDR2 YYDKDF (reference sequence). The CDR3 is CATSRAETVNTGELFF. The CDR3 bases are TGTGCCACCAGCAGAGCAGAGACAGTGAACACCGGGGAGCTGTTTTTT.

V is TRBV4-1 and J is TRBJ2-7, with D possibly TRBD2 on 5 matching bases. V dropped 1 base and J dropped 2 bases, with 12 bases sitting between them. CDR3 size: 15 residues. Germline values: CDR1 MGHRA, CDR2 YSYEKL. CDR3 nucleotides: TGCGCCAGCAGCCAAGTGGAGGCAGCACCCTACGAGCAGTACTTC. Its protein product is CASSQVEAAPYEQYF.

J is TRBJ1-4 and V is TRBV19; TRBD1 aligns across 7 bases. Germline V gene sequence: CDR1 LNHDA, CDR2 SQIVND (reference sequence). The CDR3 contains 13 residues. Trimming at V came to 8 bases and at J to 6 bases, leaving 6 bases not matched to a gene. The CDR3 is CASSGTAYEKLFF. In DNA, the CDR3 is TGTGCCAGTTCCGGGACAGCTTATGAAAAACTGTTTTTT.

The gene calls are TRBV4-1 and TRBJ2-2; 13 bases match TRBD2. From germline, CDR1 is MGHRA and CDR2 YSYEKL. V lost 0 bases, J lost 5 bases, and 6 bases stayed unmatched. The CDR3 totals 18 residues. Here the CDR3 reads CASSQDIGLAGETGELFF. CDR3 coding DNA: TGCGCCAGCAGCCAAGATATCGGACTAGCGGGGGAAACCGGGGAGCTGTTTTTT.

The CDR3 spells CASSPTGPSNQPQHF. The DNA for the CDR3 is TGTGCCAGCAGCCCGACAGGGCCCAGCAATCAGCCCCAGCATTTT. This chain links TRBV4-2 with TRBJ1-5; 7 nucleotides line up with TRBD1. Trimming at V came to 4 bases and at J to 1 base, leaving 4 bases not matched to a gene. Per germline, CDR1 LGHNA and CDR2 YNFKEQ. The length of the CDR3 is 15 residues.

The chain links TRBV9 to TRBJ2-2; 12 nucleotides align to TRBD1. This CDR3 has 17 amino acids. V gave up 0 bases and J gave up 5 bases; unmatched junction bases: 5. Germline CDR1 is SGDLS and CDR2 is YYNGEE. The CDR3 DNA reads as TGTGCCAGCAGCGTAGGGCGGGACAGGGGGCAGACCGGGGAGCTGTTTTTT. Translated, it gives CASSVGRDRGQTGELFF.

This chain connects TRBV28 to TRBJ1-4; D might be TRBD1 (5 bases). The CDR3 consists of 13 residues. The V and J ends lost 5 bases and 3 bases respectively, with 7 bases between them. Germline V gene lookup returns CDR1 MDHEN and CDR2 SYDVKM. The CDR3 nucleotides read TGTGCCAGCAGTGGGGGGGCTAATGAAAAACTGTTTTTT. As protein: CASSGGANEKLFF. The full variable domain, in which reference TRBV28 and TRBJ1-4 provide the parts outside the CDR3, is DVKVTQSSRYLVKRTGEKVFLECVQDMDHENMFWYRQDPGLGLRLIYFSYDVKMKEKGDIPEGYSVSREKKERFSLILESASTNQTSMYLCASSGGANEKLFFGSGTQLSVL.

The chain has TRBV5-1 and TRBJ1-4, with 7 bases aligning to TRBD1. The CDR3 runs to 16 residues. With V trimmed by 0 bases and J by 0 bases, 2 bases remained unmatched. The V gene's germline CDR1 is SGHRS and CDR2 YFSETQ. CDR3 DNA sequence: TGCGCCAGCAGCTTGGGGGACAGAGCAACTAATGAAAAACTGTTTTTT. The encoded protein is CASSLGDRATNEKLFF. The whole variable domain, filled in from reference TRBV5-1 and TRBJ1-4, reads KAGVTQTPRYLIKTRGQQVTLSCSPISGHRSVSWYQQTPGQGLQFLFEYFSETQRNKGNFPGRFSGRQFSNSRSEMNVSTLELGDSALYLCASSLGDRATNEKLFFGSGTQLSVL.

The chain combines TRBV7-8 with TRBJ2-3; 9 bases match TRBD2. V lost 1 base to trimming and J lost 2 bases; unmatched junction nucleotides: 10. Germline loops: CDR1 SGHVS, CDR2 FQNEAQ. The CDR3 is made up of 18 amino acids. Here the CDR3 DNA reads TGTGCCAGCAGCTTAGGATACGCGGGGGGGATCCCCACAGATACGCAGTATTTT. It yields the protein CASSLGYAGGIPTDTQYF.

This chain connects TRBV11-3 to TRBJ2-1, with D maybe TRBD1 (6 bases). V gave up 4 bases and J gave up 7 bases, with 17 bases separating them. The CDR3 length is 15 residues. Germline values: CDR1 SGHNT, CDR2 YENEEA. CDR3 sequence (DNA): TGTGCCAGCAGCTCCCGAGGGGGAATGATGAATGAGCAGTTCTTC. Protein product: CASSSRGGMMNEQFF.

This sequence joins TRBV2 and TRBJ2-3; D is perhaps TRBD1 (6 bases). In germline, CDR1 is SNHLY, CDR2 FYNNEI. CDR3 length: 12 residues. V was shortened by 7 bases and J by 5 bases, with 10 bases between the two germline ends. CDR3 sequence (DNA): TGTGCCAGCAAAGGGGGTTTAGATACGCAGTATTTT. Amino acids: CASKGGLDTQYF.